This entry concerns a single T cell receptor (beta chain). Sequencing targeted expressed TCRB transcripts, as all isolated RNA had been reverse transcribed. Repertoires were generated with immunoSEQ multiplex PCR, while TCRdb's copy carries only in-frame clones and drops some. The sample comprises 300,000 to 350,000 clones, 8% of which are singletons, and more than 0.4% rests with the top ten. This sample is part of a study of beta chain features in type 1 diabetes. Trimming pared 0 bases from V and 6 bases from J, leaving 5 bases between. Germline CDR1 is SEHNR and CDR2 is FQNEAQ (reference sequence). The CDR3 contains 13 residues.

The chain couples TRBV7-9 to TRBJ2-2; D unclear. Sample: central memory CD4+ T cells from blood. The receptor was isolated from a woman between 18 and 30 years old in good health. The CDR3 nucleotides are TGTGCCAGCAGCTTAGCTTCATCCGGGGAGCTGTTTTTT. Residues: CASSLASSGELFF. Looking up the rest from reference TRBV7-9 and TRBJ2-2 gives the full variable domain: DTGVSQNPRHKITKRGQNVTFRCDPISEHNRLYWYRQTLGQGPEFLTYFQNEAQLEKSRLLSDRFSAERPKGSFSTLEIQRTEQGDSAMYLCASSLASSGELFFGEGSRLTVL.